The 25 T cell receptor beta chains below all came from one sample that was sequenced in a study of T-cell reconstitution after alpha-beta-depleted transplantation in children. Unique molecular identifiers featured in how the TCRbeta library was prepared. TCRdb analysed the PCR reads with MiXCR anew, one entry per CDR3 protein. The sample carries 550,000 to 600,000 distinct CDR3 sequences, about 23% recorded once. Source: PBMCs, mostly from graft donor cells, taken 360 days after TCRalphabeta/CD19-depleted stem cell transplant. The receptors come from a boy younger than two who had a stem cell transplant for acute myeloid leukemia, so the T cells may come from the graft donor.

V usage is TRBV6-5 and J usage is TRBJ2-1, with 9 bases identical to TRBD2. The CDR3 contains 18 residues. From germline, CDR1 is MNHEY and CDR2 SVGAGI. V lost 0 bases, J lost 4 bases, and 10 bases stayed unmatched. The CDR3 nucleotides read TGTGCCAGCAGTTACTCGAAAAGCGGGGGGCCTACTTACAATGAGCAGTTCTTC. The encoded protein is CASSYSKSGGPTYNEQFF.

The chain joins TRBV9 to TRBJ2-1, with 9 bases matching TRBD2. V was pared by 3 bases and J by 4 bases, with 5 bases of the junction left unmatched. This CDR3 is 15 amino acids long. Germline CDR1 and CDR2: SGDLS and YYNGEE. The CDR3 DNA reads TGTGCCAGCAGCGAATTTAGCGGGGGATACAATGAGCAGTTCTTC. It translates to CASSEFSGGYNEQFF.

This clonotype has only a few counts. The chain joins TRBV12-3 or TRBV12-4 to TRBJ1-6; the D gene is possibly TRBD1 (5 bases). The V and J ends lost 3 bases and 8 bases respectively, with 11 bases between them. The CDR3 is made up of 14 amino acids. CDR3 sequence reads: CASSLEGEHSPLHF. In DNA form, the CDR3 reads TGTGCCAGCAGTTTGGAAGGGGAACATTCACCCCTCCACTTT.

The gene calls are TRBV5-1 and TRBJ2-5, with D tentatively TRBD2 (6 bases). Germline assignment: CDR1 SGHRS and CDR2 YFSETQ. CDR3 length: 17 amino acids. Between the trimmed V and J ends, which lost 0 bases and 2 bases, there was a span of 17 bases. DNA for the CDR3: TGCGCCAGCAGCTTGGCCCGTGGTCCGGGGGATCAAGAGACCCAGTACTTC. It is translated as CASSLARGPGDQETQYF.

In this sample, this clonotype turned up many times. The chain carries TRBV7-9 and TRBJ2-3; 7 bases line up with TRBD1. In germline, CDR1 is SEHNR, CDR2 FQNEAQ (reference sequence). Germline trimming cut 5 bases from V and 5 bases from J; bases unmatched to any gene: 4. This CDR3 is built from 13 residues. The CDR3 nucleotides read TGTGCCAGCAGCACACAGGGGCGAGATACGCAGTATTTT. Translated, it gives CASSTQGRDTQYF.

V usage is TRBV20-1 and J usage is TRBJ2-5, with D maybe TRBD1 (6 bases). This CDR3 region has 17 residues. Germline V lookup: CDR1 DFQATT, CDR2 SNEGSKA (reference sequence). The V gene lost 0 bases and the J gene lost 5 bases, with 22 bases spanning the gap. CDR3 sequence: CSARDPSFRTVRETQYF. CDR3 DNA: TGCAGTGCTAGAGATCCCTCTTTTCGGACAGTTCGGGAGACCCAGTACTTC.

Only a few counts were recorded for this clonotype. The J gene is TRBJ2-1, the V gene TRBV7-8; the match to TRBD2 covers 10 bases. CDR3 length: 16 residues. Trimming at V came to 5 bases and at J to 5 bases, leaving 9 bases not matched to a gene. Germline V gene data show CDR1 as SGHVS and CDR2 as FQNEAQ. CDR3 DNA: TGTGCCAGCAGCCCCTTTAGCGGGGGGACCGACAATGAGCAGTTCTTC. Amino acids: CASSPFSGGTDNEQFF.

V and J are TRBV7-3 and TRBJ2-5; D is unclear. CDR1 is SGHTA and CDR2 is FQGTGA in the germline V gene. CDR3 length equals 14 residues. Trimming shortened V by 4 bases and J by 5 bases, and 14 bases separated the two germline ends. CDR3 nucleotides: TGTGCCAGCAGCTCTGGACCCATGGGGGAGACCCAGTACTTC. The encoded protein is CASSSGPMGETQYF.

The rearrangement links TRBV20-1 to TRBJ2-5; the D gene is possibly TRBD1 (5 bases). The germline V gene encodes CDR1 DFQATT and CDR2 SNEGSKA (reference sequence). V was shortened by 2 bases and J by 0 bases, with 7 bases between the two germline ends. CDR3 length: 13 amino acids. CDR3 protein: CSARRQNQETQYF. The CDR3 DNA sequence: TGCAGTGCTAGACGACAGAACCAAGAGACCCAGTACTTC.

The chain uses TRBV12-3 or TRBV12-4 and TRBJ1-3, with TRBD1 as a possible D gene (5 bases). The V end was cut by 6 bases, the J end by 3 bases, with 15 bases between. This CDR3 comprises 15 residues. DNA for the CDR3: TGTGCCAGCAGCGTTCCCCAGGGAAGTGGAAACACCATATATTTT. Translation gives CASSVPQGSGNTIYF.

The CDR3 region has the DNA TGTGCCAGCAGTTACGAAGGAGGCTGGGGGGCGTATGATACGCAGTATTTT. Translated: CASSYEGGWGAYDTQYF. This rearrangement joins TRBV6-5 to TRBJ2-3, with D perhaps matching TRBD1 or TRBD2 (6 bases each). Germline-derived CDR1 and CDR2 are MNHEY and SVGAGI. V was cut by 2 bases and J by 6 bases, with 21 bases left in between. The CDR3 extends over 17 amino acids.

The sample holds many counts of this clonotype. The rearrangement joins TRBV6-2 or TRBV6-3 to TRBJ1-1, with 7 positions matching TRBD1. The length of the CDR3 is 14 residues. V dropped 6 bases and J dropped 0; count of bases not matched to a gene: 4. The germline gives CDR1 MNHEY, CDR2 SVGEGT. The CDR3 loop is CASRRQGMNTEAFF. CDR3 sequence (DNA): TGTGCCAGCAGACGACAGGGTATGAACACTGAAGCTTTCTTT.

This clonotype was recorded at least ten times. The J gene is TRBJ1-2, the V gene TRBV11-2, with D maybe TRBD1 (6 bases). The CDR3 loop spans 14 amino acids. V shed 2 bases and J shed 7 bases, with 14 bases lying between them. From germline, CDR1 is SGHAT and CDR2 FQNNGV. The CDR3 protein is CASSLNGQGSGYTF. CDR3 nucleotide sequence: TGTGCCAGCAGCTTAAATGGGCAGGGGTCTGGCTACACCTTC.

In this sample, this clonotype turned up a few times. The chain couples TRBV27 to TRBJ2-1, with a possible D match to TRBD1 (5 bases). Trimming pared 8 bases from V and 2 bases from J, leaving 16 bases between. The CDR3 totals 15 residues. Germline V gene data show CDR1 as MNHEY and CDR2 as SMNVEV (reference sequence). CDR3 protein: CASPLRARPYNEQFF. DNA of the CDR3: TGTGCCAGCCCACTCAGGGCGAGACCCTACAATGAGCAGTTCTTC.

This clonotype has at least ten counts. The gene calls are TRBV10-3 and TRBJ2-3, with 8 bases lining up with TRBD1. The CDR3 totals 13 residues. Trimming at V came to 8 bases and at J to 3 bases, leaving 4 bases not matched to a gene. Looked up from germline, CDR1 is ENHRY and CDR2 is SYGVKD. CDR3 loop: CAIWTGTTDTQYF. The CDR3 coding sequence is TGTGCCATCTGGACAGGGACGACAGATACGCAGTATTTT.

The chain links TRBV14 to TRBJ2-7; D is possibly TRBD2 (5 bases). The CDR3 is 15 amino acids. With 1 base removed from V and 5 bases from J, the gap between germline ends came to 15 bases. Germline CDR1 reads SGHDN; CDR2 reads FVKESK. CDR3 sequence reads: CASSQAKGLLNEQYF. Written as DNA, the CDR3 is TGTGCCAGCAGCCAAGCCAAAGGACTTTTAAACGAGCAGTACTTC.

This clonotype has more than one count but fewer than ten. The chain couples TRBV7-2 to TRBJ2-1, with 9 bases fitting TRBD2. Germline trimming cut 3 bases from V and 7 bases from J; bases unmatched to any gene: 7. Germline V gene lookup returns CDR1 SGHTA and CDR2 FQGNSA. The CDR3 sequence is 15 residues long. The CDR3 nucleotides read TGTGCCAGCAGCTTGCGGGGGGGCCTAAGAAATGAGCAGTTCTTC. It codes for CASSLRGGLRNEQFF.

In its sample, this clonotype was seen many times. The CDR3 loop reads CSVSHHYTGPYNEQFF. CDR3 nucleotides: TGCAGCGTCTCTCACCACTACACCGGACCGTACAATGAGCAGTTCTTC. The J gene is TRBJ2-1, the V gene TRBV29-1; D not certain. The CDR3 has 16 amino acids. Germline V gene lookup returns CDR1 SQVTM and CDR2 ANQGSEA. V was cut by 6 bases and J by 4 bases, with 22 bases left in between.

In this sample, this clonotype turned up a few times. The V gene is TRBV28, the J gene TRBJ1-5; D call uncertain. The V gene's germline CDR1 is MDHEN and CDR2 SYDVKM. Trimming cost V 5 bases and J 3 bases, with 14 bases left between them. There are 15 residues in the CDR3. The CDR3 spells CASSPRTGANQPQHF. Here the CDR3 DNA reads TGTGCCAGCAGTCCCCGAACGGGTGCCAATCAGCCCCAGCATTTT.

This clonotype was picked up many times. The chain links TRBV7-2 to TRBJ2-3; D might be TRBD2 (5 bases). Germline V gives CDR1 SGHTA, CDR2 FQGNSA. V lost 2 bases and J 3 bases, leaving 12 bases between the germline ends. There are 15 residues in the CDR3. CDR3 protein: CASSLRGPRTDTQYF. The CDR3 nucleotides are TGTGCCAGCAGCTTACGAGGGCCGAGGACAGATACGCAGTATTTT.

V gene TRBV7-2 combines with J gene TRBJ2-5, with D unresolved. V lost 5 bases and J lost 1, with 14 bases in between. Germline V CDR1 and CDR2: SGHTA, FQGNSA. The CDR3 runs to 15 residues. The DNA for the CDR3 is TGTGCCAGCAGCCCAAACCGACTCTTCCAAGAGACCCAGTACTTC. This sequence encodes CASSPNRLFQETQYF.

The rearrangement uses TRBV7-9 and TRBJ2-3; 7 bases line up with TRBD2. This CDR3 region has 15 residues. CDR1 is SEHNR and CDR2 is FQNEAQ in the germline V gene (reference sequence). Germline trimming cut 5 bases from V and 1 base from J; bases unmatched to any gene: 6. The CDR3: CASSPFGGGTDTQYF. The CDR3 DNA sequence: TGTGCCAGCAGCCCCTTTGGGGGGGGCACAGATACGCAGTATTTT.

A word on this clonotype: The junction departs from the called germline gene at one end, perhaps through a read error. The CDR3 is CATSQTNLGQGKSDYGYTF. For the CDR3, the DNA is TGTGCCACCAGCCAAACCAACTTAGGACAGGGGAAGTCGGACTATGGCTACACCTTC. V usage is TRBV3-1 and J usage is TRBJ1-2; 9 bases are a match to TRBD1. The CDR3 loop spans 19 amino acids. Germline V CDR1 and CDR2: LGHDT, YNNKEL (reference sequence). Supplemented by reference TRBV3-1 and TRBJ1-2, the full variable domain reads DTAVSQTPKYLVTQMGNDKSIKCEQNLGHDTMYWYKQDSKKFLKIMFSYNNKELIINETVPNRFSPKSPDKAHLNLHINSLELGDSAVYFCATSQTNLGQGKSDYGYTFGSGTRLTVV.

In this sample, this clonotype turned up a few times. The chain joins TRBV29-1 to TRBJ1-5; possibly TRBD1 for D (5 bases). Germline CDR1 and CDR2: SQVTM and ANQGSEA. The V end lost 0 bases, the J end lost 4 bases, and 16 bases lay between the germline ends. The length of the CDR3 is 16 residues. CDR3 amino acids: CSVEDPGPGRNQPQHF. DNA of the CDR3: TGCAGCGTTGAAGATCCCGGGCCAGGGCGTAATCAGCCCCAGCATTTT. The entire variable domain, with the rest obtained from reference TRBV29-1 and TRBJ1-5, is as follows: SAVISQKPSRDICQRGTSLTIQCQVDSQVTMMFWYRQQPGQSLTLIATANQGSEATYESGFVIDKFPISRPNLTFSTLTVSNMSPEDSSIYLCSVEDPGPGRNQPQHFGDGTRLSIL.

V usage is TRBV7-9 and J usage is TRBJ2-3; 7 bases fit TRBD2. V shed 4 bases and J 0 bases; nucleotides not matched to a gene: 7. Germline V gene sequence: CDR1 SEHNR, CDR2 FQNEAQ (reference sequence). This CDR3 spans 16 amino acids. CDR3 amino acids: CASSSPGGLSTDTQYF. Written as DNA, the CDR3 is TGTGCCAGCAGCTCCCCGGGGGGACTGAGCACAGATACGCAGTATTTT. Complete variable domain (other parts from reference TRBV7-9 and TRBJ2-3): DTGVSQNPRHKITKRGQNVTFRCDPISEHNRLYWYRQTLGQGPEFLTYFQNEAQLEKSRLLSDRFSAERPKGSFSTLEIQRTEQGDSAMYLCASSSPGGLSTDTQYFGPGTRLTVL.